These 26 T cell receptor beta chains came from one sample sequenced in a study of blood T cell repertoires in COVID-19. Clones were sequenced by immunoSEQ multiplex PCR, and TCRdb holds only the in-frame ones, with some missing. This table holds some 290,000 clones, around 91% found once. Sequencing was carried out using peripheral blood. These receptors originate from a woman in her thirties or forties with COVID-19, enrolled during active disease.

In DNA form, the CDR3 reads TGTGCCAGCAGTTACAACAGGGGGACGAGTGGCTACACCTTC. Protein product: CASSYNRGTSGYTF. The chain links TRBV6-5 to TRBJ1-2; TRBD1 matches 8 bases. The CDR3 is 14 amino acids. Germline CDR1 and CDR2: MNHEY and SVGAGI. With V trimmed by 2 bases and J by 7 bases, 6 bases remained unmatched.

The chain joins TRBV19 to TRBJ1-5; D possibly corresponds to TRBD1 (5 bases). Looked up from germline, CDR1 is LNHDA and CDR2 is SQIVND (reference sequence). Trimming took off 7 bases at V and 1 base at J, with 11 bases between the two ends. This CDR3 comprises 14 residues. CDR3 region: CASNSGGSNQPQHF. The CDR3 bases are TGTGCCAGTAATTCCGGGGGGAGCAATCAGCCCCAGCATTTT.

J is TRBJ2-2 and V is TRBV4-2; 10 bases line up with TRBD1. Germline V gives CDR1 LGHNA, CDR2 YNFKEQ. After removal of 0 bases from V and 5 bases from J, the junction contained 12 bases not matched to a gene. The CDR3 has 19 residues. In DNA, the CDR3 is TGTGCCAGCAGCCAAGATCCGACAGGGGGCCTCGCGGCGACCGGGGAGCTGTTTTTT. This gives the protein CASSQDPTGGLAATGELFF.

This clone was counted a few times. This chain uses TRBV12-5 with TRBJ1-1; D might be TRBD1 (5 bases). CDR1 LGHNT and CDR2 FRNRAP come from the germline V gene. The V end was cut by 7 bases, the J end by 4 bases, with 25 bases between. The length of the CDR3 is 17 residues. DNA of the CDR3: TGTGCTAGTGCCCCACCCCCGGGGCCCTCGGGAGGCACTGAAGCTTTCTTT. Protein sequence: CASAPPPGPSGGTEAFF.

This chain connects TRBV6-5 to TRBJ2-3; D not certain. The ends were cut back, 8 bases at V and 0 bases at J, with 9 bases in the middle. This CDR3 has 13 amino acids. Germline lookup yields CDR1 MNHEY and CDR2 SVGAGI. CDR3 nucleotide sequence: TGTGCCAGCGAGGAGCCGAGCACAGATACGCAGTATTTT. As protein: CASEEPSTDTQYF.

In its sample, this clone was seen a few times. This chain links TRBV15 with TRBJ2-3; no clear D gene. V lost 5 bases and J lost 5, with 8 bases in between. The CDR3 totals 12 residues. Germline-derived CDR1 and CDR2 are LNHNV and YYDKDF (reference sequence). In nucleotides, the CDR3 is TGTGCCACCAGCTACGTACAAGATACGCAGTATTTT. Protein sequence: CATSYVQDTQYF. Combining the CDR3 with reference TRBV15 and TRBJ2-3 gives the whole variable domain DAMVIQNPRYQVTQFGKPVTLSCSQTLNHNVMYWYQQKSSQAPKLLFHYYDKDFNNEADTPDNFQSRRPNTSFCFLDIRSPGLGDTAMYLCATSYVQDTQYFGPGTRLTVL.

V gene TRBV13 combines with J gene TRBJ2-7; 12 nucleotides line up with TRBD2. From germline, CDR1 is PRHDT and CDR2 FYEKMQ (reference sequence). The CDR3 runs 14 residues. V lost 2 bases to trimming and J lost 12 bases; unmatched junction nucleotides: 8. DNA of the CDR3: TGTGCCAGCAGCTTATGGCTAGCGGGGGGGCAGACGTACTTC. Protein sequence: CASSLWLAGGQTYF.

V usage is TRBV6-5 and J usage is TRBJ1-3; D is perhaps TRBD1 (5 bases). This CDR3 is 15 amino acids long. V dropped 6 bases and J dropped 0 bases, with 12 bases sitting between them. Germline V gives CDR1 MNHEY, CDR2 SVGAGI. Here the CDR3 reads CASRLTVSSGNTIYF. The CDR3 bases are TGTGCCAGCAGATTGACAGTATCCTCTGGAAACACCATATATTTT.

This chain connects TRBV4-2 to TRBJ1-1; unclear D gene. V was clipped by 0 bases and J by 4 bases, with 15 bases between them. CDR3 size: 16 residues. Germline CDR1 is LGHNA and CDR2 is YNFKEQ. The CDR3 DNA follows: TGTGCCAGCAGCCAAGATTACGGAACCGGGAGCACTGAAGCTTTCTTT. Its translation: CASSQDYGTGSTEAFF.

This rearrangement joins TRBV9 to TRBJ1-3; no clear D. The CDR3 has 15 amino acids. The germline gives CDR1 SGDLS, CDR2 YYNGEE. Trimming stripped 3 bases from V and 3 bases from J, with 13 bases between. In DNA, the CDR3 is TGTGCCAGCAGCGGTCCCCCCCTTTATGGAAACACCATATATTTT. Its protein is CASSGPPLYGNTIYF.

This clone was seen just once. The V call is TRBV6-5, the J call TRBJ2-3, with D tentatively TRBD2 (6 bases). V was pared by 4 bases and J by 5 bases, with 16 bases between. The CDR3 is 15 amino acids. Germline-derived CDR1 and CDR2 are MNHEY and SVGAGI. CDR3 region: CASSLGGYLGDTQYF. The CDR3 DNA is TGTGCCAGCAGTTTGGGAGGATACCTGGGAGATACGCAGTATTTT.

V usage is TRBV6-2 or TRBV6-3 and J usage is TRBJ2-3, with a weak D call TRBD2 (5 bases). V was shortened by 5 bases and J by 4 bases, with 13 bases between the two germline ends. Germline V CDR1 and CDR2: MNHEY, SVGEGT. CDR3 length: 14 amino acids. The CDR3 sequence: CASSNGILADTQYF. CDR3 DNA sequence: TGTGCCAGCAGTAACGGGATTCTCGCAGATACGCAGTATTTT.

The chain uses TRBV3-1 (or the pseudogene TRBV3-2) and TRBJ1-5; TRBD1 is a possible D gene (5 bases). Trimming shortened V by 6 bases and J by 4 bases, and 19 bases separated the two germline ends. This CDR3 region has 16 residues. CDR1 is LGHDT, CDR2 YNNKEL, per germline (reference sequence). CDR3 sequence (DNA): TGTGCCAGCAGTCAGGGAAGGGCCGCCCCGAATCAGCCCCAGCATTTT. Amino acid sequence: CASSQGRAAPNQPQHF.

V gene TRBV10-3 combines with J gene TRBJ1-5; D is perhaps TRBD1 (5 bases). V was cut by 0 bases and J by 7 bases, with 13 bases left in between. The germline CDR1 and CDR2 sequences are ENHRY and SYGVKD. The CDR3 is 15 residues long. This chain's CDR3 is CAISESGRQGQPQHF. The CDR3 DNA reads as TGTGCCATCAGTGAGTCGGGCAGGCAGGGACAGCCCCAGCATTTT.

This chain joins TRBV3-1 (or the pseudogene TRBV3-2) and TRBJ1-1, with a tentative D call TRBD1 (5 bases). This CDR3 is 13 amino acids long. Trimming stripped 4 bases from V and 7 bases from J, with 13 bases between. CDR1 and CDR2 (germline): LGHDT, YNNKEL (reference sequence). CDR3 sequence reads: CASSPTGGGEAFF. CDR3 nucleotides: TGTGCCAGCAGCCCCACGGGGGGGGGTGAAGCTTTCTTT.

The chain joins TRBV10-3 to TRBJ1-3; the D is unclear. In germline, CDR1 is ENHRY, CDR2 SYGVKD. This CDR3 has 15 amino acids. Trimming pared 6 bases from V and 6 bases from J, leaving 18 bases between. CDR3 region: CAIRTLTKGENTIYF. In nucleotides, the CDR3 is TGTGCCATCAGGACCCTTACTAAAGGCGAAAACACCATATATTTT.

This clone was observed a few times. The chain has TRBV5-6 and TRBJ2-2, with TRBD2 matching 13 bases. The CDR3 sequence is 16 residues long. Germline assignment: CDR1 SGHDT and CDR2 YYEEEE. Trimming removed 3 bases from V and 4 bases from J; junction bases left unmatched: 3. CDR3 DNA: TGTGCCAGCAGCTCGGGACTAGCGGGGATCACCGGGGAGCTGTTTTTT. Its translation is CASSSGLAGITGELFF.

The chain has TRBV6-5 and TRBJ2-7; 11 bases agree with TRBD1. Germline CDR1 reads MNHEY; CDR2 reads SVGAGI. The length of the CDR3 is 13 residues. V trimming: 4 bases; J trimming: 9 bases; junction bases outside the gene matches: 5. The CDR3 DNA reads TGTGCCAGCAGTTTGGGACAGGGGGTAGGGCAGTACTTC. Its translation is CASSLGQGVGQYF.

V usage is TRBV10-3 and J usage is TRBJ1-2; D gene uncertain. The CDR3 is 13 residues long. Germline V lookup: CDR1 ENHRY, CDR2 SYGVKD. Trimming shortened V by 1 base and J by 6 bases, and 9 bases separated the two germline ends. In DNA, the CDR3 is TGTGCCATCAGTGAGTATCGGGAGGATGGCTACACCTTC. Encoded protein: CAISEYREDGYTF.

The V and J genes are TRBV4-2 and TRBJ1-2; TRBD1 is a possible D gene (5 bases). CDR3 length: 18 amino acids. V was cut by 9 bases and J by 0 bases, with 26 bases left in between. Looked up from germline, CDR1 is LGHNA and CDR2 is YNFKEQ. CDR3 amino acids: CAREGALTMGMSNYGYTF. DNA for the CDR3: TGTGCCAGGGAAGGGGCCCTAACTATGGGGATGTCTAACTATGGCTACACCTTC.

The V gene is TRBV7-2, the J gene TRBJ1-2; a possible D gene is TRBD1 (5 bases). Trimming took off 10 bases at V and 7 bases at J, with 13 bases between the two ends. There are 11 residues in the CDR3. Germline V gene lookup returns CDR1 SGHTA and CDR2 FQGNSA. CDR3 DNA: TGTGCCACCCCAGGGTTAAGTGGCTACACCTTC. This sequence encodes CATPGLSGYTF.

The chain carries TRBV5-4 and TRBJ1-6; D is unresolved. Germline lookup yields CDR1 SGHNT and CDR2 YYREEE (reference sequence). This CDR3 contains 14 residues. V lost 4 bases and J lost 7, with 12 bases in between. CDR3: CASSEEASNSPLHF. The CDR3 coding sequence is TGTGCCAGCAGCGAGGAGGCAAGCAATTCACCCCTCCACTTT.

The V and J genes are TRBV3-1 (or the pseudogene TRBV3-2) and TRBJ2-1; TRBD1 agrees at 7 bases. V gave up 4 bases and J gave up 8 bases; unmatched junction bases: 11. Germline loops: CDR1 LGHDT, CDR2 YNNKEL (reference sequence). The CDR3 has 15 residues. For the CDR3, the DNA is TGTGCCAGCAGCCTGGGACAGATACTAAGCTATGAGCAGTTCTTC. It translates to CASSLGQILSYEQFF.

The chain employs TRBV4-2 and TRBJ1-4; D ambiguous. The germline gives CDR1 LGHNA, CDR2 YNFKEQ. This CDR3 spans 13 amino acids. Trimming took 0 bases from V and 11 from J, leaving 10 bases between them. CDR3 DNA sequence: TGTGCCAGCAGCCAAGATTTGAGAGAGAAACTGTTTTTT. As protein: CASSQDLREKLFF.

The chain combines TRBV5-6 with TRBJ1-2, with TRBD1 matching 8 bases. The ends lost 4 bases at V and 5 bases at J; junction bases unmatched: 10. The germline V gene has CDR1 SGHDT and CDR2 YYEEEE. The CDR3 loop spans 15 amino acids. CDR3 coding DNA: TGTGCCAGCAGCACGGGGCAGGGGGCACGGTATGGCTACACCTTC. This encodes CASSTGQGARYGYTF.

The CDR3 coding sequence is TGCGCCAGCAGCCCTGGACAGGGACCGAACACTGAAGCTTTCTTT. The encoded protein is CASSPGQGPNTEAFF. This chain links TRBV4-1 with TRBJ1-1, with 8 bases aligning to TRBD1. Germline CDR1 reads MGHRA; CDR2 reads YSYEKL. This CDR3 comprises 15 residues. The ends lost 4 bases at V and 1 base at J; junction bases unmatched: 5.